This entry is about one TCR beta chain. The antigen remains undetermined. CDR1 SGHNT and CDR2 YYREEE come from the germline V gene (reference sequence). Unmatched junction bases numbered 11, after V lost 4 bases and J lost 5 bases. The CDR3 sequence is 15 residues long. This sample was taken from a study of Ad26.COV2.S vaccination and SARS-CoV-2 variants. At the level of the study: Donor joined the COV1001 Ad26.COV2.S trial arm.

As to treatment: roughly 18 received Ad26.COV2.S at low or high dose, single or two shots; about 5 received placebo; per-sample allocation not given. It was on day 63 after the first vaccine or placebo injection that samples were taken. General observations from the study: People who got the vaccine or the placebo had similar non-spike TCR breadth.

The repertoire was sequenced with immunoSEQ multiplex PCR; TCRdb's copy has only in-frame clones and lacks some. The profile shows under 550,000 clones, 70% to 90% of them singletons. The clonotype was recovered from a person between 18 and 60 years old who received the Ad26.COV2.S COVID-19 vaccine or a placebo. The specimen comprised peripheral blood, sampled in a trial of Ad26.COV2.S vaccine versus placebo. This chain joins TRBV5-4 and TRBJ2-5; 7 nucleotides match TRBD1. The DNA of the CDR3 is TGTGCCAGCAGCCCAGGACAGGCCAGCTGGGAGACCCAGTACTTC. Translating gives CASSPGQASWETQYF.